This entry lists 24 T cell receptor beta chains sequenced from one sample in a study of T cell repertoires in cytomegalovirus infection. Using its own MiXCR run on the reads, TCRdb lists one record per CDR3 protein. The table has about 230,000 distinct CDR3 sequences, roughly 22% seen once. The sample consisted of CD8+ T cells from PBMCs. The receptors were sampled from a human donor in good health (CMV status not recorded). Some clones in this sample may be carry-over from other donors' samples.

This clonotype was picked up a small number of times. The gene calls are TRBV29-1 and TRBJ2-7; D gene unclear. The ends were cut back, 1 base at V and 4 bases at J, with 5 bases in the middle. CDR3 size: 11 residues. The germline V gene has CDR1 SQVTM and CDR2 ANQGSEA. This CDR3 is CSVEAGYEQYF. The CDR3 DNA is TGCAGCGTTGAAGCAGGTTACGAGCAGTACTTC.

This chain connects TRBV12-3 or TRBV12-4 to TRBJ2-1, with unresolved D. There are 13 residues in the CDR3. Deletions cut 3 bases from V and 7 bases from J, with 10 bases between. Here the CDR3 DNA reads TGTGCCAGCAGTTTGCTAAAAGGGAATGAGCAGTTCTTC. Protein product: CASSLLKGNEQFF.

This clonotype appeared many times. The rearrangement uses TRBV7-8 and TRBJ2-7; perhaps TRBD2 as D (7 bases). Trimming removed 8 bases at V and 3 bases at J, with 17 bases between. Germline CDR1 SGHVS, CDR2 FQNEAQ. CDR3 length: 14 residues. The CDR3 nucleotides read TGTGCCAGCGGGAAAGGGGGGGCTGACTACGAGCAGTACTTC. Amino acid sequence: CASGKGGADYEQYF.

In this sample, this clonotype turned up a few times. The chain couples TRBV5-1 to TRBJ1-2; TRBD1 might be the D (5 bases). Trimming removed 0 bases at V and 2 bases at J, with 11 bases between. The CDR3 is 15 amino acids. Germline loops: CDR1 SGHRS, CDR2 YFSETQ. The CDR3 reads CASSLGFSGNYGYTF. CDR3 coding DNA: TGCGCCAGCAGCTTGGGTTTCTCAGGGAACTATGGCTACACCTTC.

This clonotype was found a few times. J is TRBJ2-7 and V is TRBV19; 8 nucleotides align to TRBD1. J gave up 6 bases and V 4 bases, and 14 bases lay outside the gene matches. In germline, CDR1 is LNHDA, CDR2 SQIVND (reference sequence). This CDR3 comprises 16 residues. The CDR3 is CASSTLRTGSFGEQYF. CDR3 DNA sequence: TGTGCCAGTAGTACCCTCCGGACAGGGTCCTTTGGCGAGCAGTACTTC.

The chain has TRBV20-1 and TRBJ2-1, with D perhaps matching TRBD1 or TRBD2 (5 bases each). The CDR3 is 14 amino acids. Trimming removed 5 bases from V and 1 base from J, with 12 bases in between. CDR1 is DFQATT and CDR2 is SNEGSKA in the germline V gene (reference sequence). CDR3 in DNA: TGCAGTGCTGGGTCCGAGGGGTCCTACAATGAGCAGTTCTTC. Its translation is CSAGSEGSYNEQFF.

V usage is TRBV14 and J usage is TRBJ1-4; 9 bases are shared with TRBD1. Germline assignment: CDR1 SGHDN and CDR2 FVKESK. This CDR3 region has 15 residues. With V trimmed by 1 base and J by 8 bases, 5 bases remained unmatched. In DNA, the CDR3 is TGTGCCAGCAGCCAAGTGGACAGGGGATGGGAAAAACTGTTTTTT. Protein sequence: CASSQVDRGWEKLFF.

The table lists this clonotype with a few counts. The chain has TRBV6-5 and TRBJ2-5, with D unresolved. V dropped 2 bases and J dropped 5 bases, with 9 bases sitting between them. CDR3 size: 13 residues. Germline assignment: CDR1 MNHEY and CDR2 SVGAGI. In nucleotides, the CDR3 is TGTGCCAGCAGTTACCCAATCGGGGAGACCCAGTACTTC. It codes for CASSYPIGETQYF.

Many counts were recorded for this clonotype. An end of the junction differs from the germline gene, which may be a read error. The V and J genes are TRBV7-2 and TRBJ2-7; TRBD2 agrees at 10 bases. The CDR3 sequence is 15 residues long. The V gene's germline CDR1 is SGHTA and CDR2 FQGNSA. This CDR3 is CASSLAGESSYEQYF. The CDR3 DNA sequence: TGTGCCAGCAGCCTAGCGGGAGAGAGCTCCTACGAGCAGTACTTC. Full variable domain (remainder filled in from reference TRBV7-2 and TRBJ2-7): GAGVSQSPSNKVTEKGKDVELRCDPISGHTALYWYRQSLGQGLEFLIYFQGNSAPDKSGLPSDRFSAERTGGSVSTLTIQRTQQEDSAVYLCASSLAGESSYEQYFGPGTRLTVT.

This clonotype was counted many times. The CDR3 loop is CASSLARVGQGSGTQYF. The CDR3 DNA sequence: TGTGCCAGCAGCCTAGCCCGCGTGGGACAGGGGAGTGGTACGCAGTATTTT. The V gene is TRBV12-3 or TRBV12-4, the J gene TRBJ2-3, with 10 bases identical to TRBD1. J was trimmed by 8 bases and V by 6 bases; bases with no gene match: 17. This CDR3 region has 17 residues.

This clonotype was found many times. This chain connects TRBV7-2 to TRBJ2-7; D ambiguous. The CDR3 is 13 residues long. CDR1 is SGHTA, CDR2 FQGNSA, per germline. Deletions cut 1 base from V and 7 bases from J, with 11 bases between. The CDR3: CASSLVGLNEQYF. Here the CDR3 DNA reads TGTGCCAGCAGCTTAGTTGGGCTTAATGAGCAGTACTTC.

This chain connects TRBV30 to TRBJ2-4, with 7 bases fitting TRBD2. The V and J ends lost 3 bases and 5 bases, in that order; junction bases with no gene match: 7. The CDR3 consists of 14 residues. Per the germline V gene, CDR1 is GTSNPN and CDR2 is SVGIG (reference sequence). The CDR3 region has the DNA TGTGCCTGGAGCCTAGGGGCGGGGGAAAACATTCAGTACTTC. Translation gives CAWSLGAGENIQYF.

V is TRBV6-5 and J is TRBJ1-6; D uncertain. This CDR3 has 14 amino acids. Germline V gene data show CDR1 as MNHEY and CDR2 as SVGAGI. The germline V and J ends were trimmed by 0 bases and 10 bases, with 10 bases remaining between them. The CDR3 sequence is CASSYSGVGSPLHF. CDR3 bases: TGTGCCAGCAGTTACTCCGGGGTGGGATCACCCCTCCACTTT.

This clonotype was counted between two and nine times. This chain uses TRBV27 with TRBJ2-7; TRBD1 agrees at 12 bases. Losses at the gene ends were 6 bases for V and 5 bases for J; bases not matched to a gene: 8. Looked up from germline, CDR1 is MNHEY and CDR2 is SMNVEV (reference sequence). The CDR3 has 15 amino acids. The CDR3 nucleotides read TGTGCCAGCAGGTCCGGGACAGGGGGCTTCCACGAGCAGTACTTC. Translated, it gives CASRSGTGGFHEQYF.

This chain joins TRBV29-1 and TRBJ1-2; D is ambiguous. Germline-derived CDR1 and CDR2 are SQVTM and ANQGSEA. The CDR3 is 11 residues long. V was clipped by 3 bases and J by 8 bases, with 10 bases between them. As DNA, the CDR3 is TGCAGCGTTGACCATTTGGACGGCTACACCTTC. Its translation: CSVDHLDGYTF.

V usage is TRBV29-1 and J usage is TRBJ2-3; D is uncertain. V dropped 4 bases and J dropped 6 bases, with 14 bases sitting between them. CDR3 length: 13 amino acids. In germline, CDR1 is SQVTM, CDR2 ANQGSEA. DNA for the CDR3: TGCAGCGTTGGTCTTCGCGCCGTCGATACGCAGTATTTT. It translates to CSVGLRAVDTQYF.

The chain has TRBV7-3 and TRBJ2-1, with TRBD2 as a possible D gene (6 bases). V was cut by 1 base and J by 7 bases, with 20 bases left in between. This CDR3 region has 17 residues. Germline CDR1 reads SGHTA; CDR2 reads FQGTGA. The CDR3 loop reads CASSLIPGDPQFNEQFF. CDR3 nucleotides: TGTGCCAGCAGCTTAATCCCGGGGGATCCCCAATTTAATGAGCAGTTCTTC.

This chain links TRBV2 with TRBJ2-2; D unclear. CDR3 length: 13 amino acids. In germline, CDR1 is SNHLY, CDR2 FYNNEI. Trimming pared 3 bases from V and 3 bases from J, leaving 5 bases between. The DNA of the CDR3 is TGTGCCAGCAGTGATCAGTACACCGGGGAGCTGTTTTTT. Protein product: CASSDQYTGELFF.

The sample holds many counts of this clonotype. DNA for the CDR3: TGTGCCAGTAGTATGCGTGTGAACACTGAAGCTTTCTTT. Amino acids: CASSMRVNTEAFF. This chain joins TRBV19 and TRBJ1-1; D uncertain. The CDR3 runs to 13 residues. V lost 3 bases to trimming and J lost 0 bases, with 5 bases between them. Germline CDR1 LNHDA, CDR2 SQIVND (reference sequence). Based on the CDR3 plus reference TRBV19 and TRBJ1-1, the full variable domain is DGGITQSPKYLFRKEGQNVTLSCEQNLNHDAMYWYRQDPGQGLRLIYYSQIVNDFQKGDIAEGYSVSREKKESFPLTVTSAQKNPTAFYLCASSMRVNTEAFFGQGTRLTVV.

This chain connects TRBV2 to TRBJ2-4; D is possibly TRBD1 (5 bases). Trimming cost V 1 base and J 8 bases, with 15 bases left between them. Germline CDR1 reads SNHLY; CDR2 reads FYNNEI. The CDR3 sequence is 15 residues long. This chain's CDR3 is CASSEGPQGRHIQYF. CDR3 bases: TGTGCCAGCAGTGAAGGCCCCCAGGGTCGTCACATTCAGTACTTC. Complete variable domain (other parts from reference TRBV2 and TRBJ2-4): EPEVTQTPSHQVTQMGQEVILRCVPISNHLYFYWYRQILGQKVEFLVSFYNNEISEKSEIFDDQFSVERPDGSNFTLKIRSTKLEDSAMYFCASSEGPQGRHIQYFGAGTRLSVL.

The chain recombines TRBV7-2 with TRBJ1-6; D might be TRBD1 (6 bases). V lost 6 bases and J lost 7, with 10 bases in between. The CDR3 runs 13 residues. Germline assignment: CDR1 SGHTA and CDR2 FQGNSA. CDR3 residues: CASRQGWNSPLHF. Here the CDR3 DNA reads TGTGCCAGCAGGCAGGGGTGGAATTCACCCCTCCACTTT.

This chain uses TRBV12-3 or TRBV12-4 with TRBJ1-2; D is perhaps TRBD1 (5 bases). The CDR3 has 16 amino acids. V lost 5 bases, J lost 2 bases, and 18 bases lay in between. The CDR3 sequence: CASSPLAEGRNYGYTF. The CDR3 bases are TGTGCCAGCAGTCCCCTGGCGGAGGGGCGGAACTATGGCTACACCTTC.

The V call is TRBV20-1, the J call TRBJ1-1; D gene unclear. CDR3 length equals 9 residues. V shed 7 bases and J shed 4 bases, with 4 bases lying between them. From germline, CDR1 is DFQATT and CDR2 SNEGSKA (reference sequence). CDR3 coding DNA: TGCAGTGGAAGCACTGAAGCTTTCTTT. It is translated as CSGSTEAFF.

This clonotype turned up a few times. The rearrangement joins TRBV7-6 to TRBJ1-1; D gene uncertain. Germline V gives CDR1 SGHVS, CDR2 FNYEAQ. Trimming took off 0 bases at V and 8 bases at J, with 10 bases between the two ends. This CDR3 has 13 amino acids. In DNA form, the CDR3 reads TGTGCCAGCAGCTTAGCGGCGGCGATCGAAGCTTTCTTT. Encoded protein: CASSLAAAIEAFF.